This T cell receptor (beta chain) was found in a study of T-cell reconstitution after alpha-beta-depleted transplantation in children (dated by TCRdb to the mid-2010s). For the study in its entirety: Using TCR repertoire profiling, the study followed T-cell immune reconstitution in a quantitative way in children after TCRalphabeta/CD19-depleted allogeneic hematopoietic cell transplantation.

The library came from PCR. Sequencer: Illumina HiSeq 2500. Molecular barcoding was employed in the preparation of TCR libraries, with unique molecular identifiers being used to normalize TCRbeta repertoire quantification. The public reads were run again by TCRdb, first through fastp at Q25 and then through MiXCR, and only productive beta chains were kept. A single entry per CDR3 protein holds the most common genes and DNA from its merged rows. The sample table records around 700,000 distinct CDR3 sequences; approximately 14% of these occur just once. The ten largest clones take up 0.65% to 0.9% of the sample. V is reduced by 4 bases and J by 5 bases, leaving a spacing of 4 bases between them. Spanning cysteine to phenylalanine, the CDR3 consists of 11 amino acids. The entry retains the CDR3 DNA only, 33 bases that are in frame from base 1. From a lookup of the germline V gene, CDR1 and CDR2 are ENHRY and SYGVKD.

The sample's treatment or condition label, in plain terms: allogeneic hematopoietic cell transplantation with graft depleted of TCRalphabeta T cells and CD19 B cells. Transplant recipients were children who received TCRalphabeta/CD19-depleted allogeneic hematopoietic cell grafts. There are many counts of this clonotype. No cognate antigen has been identified for it. Qualities for individual bases were not recorded, and no much larger clone is one base off. Summary of the overall study and its limitations: The apparently early recovery of alphabetaT-cell counts about two months after transplant reportedly depended on only several hundred rapidly expanded clones that came from non-depleted graft cells. Over subsequent months, a decline in hyperexpanded clone frequencies was noted, and after one year, T-cell counts and TCRbeta diversity were mostly ascribed to newly produced T cells. In some patients, the high TCRbeta diversity seen at day 60 was put down to recipient T cells and intrathymic progenitors that had survived conditioning.

The chain joins TRBV10-3 to TRBJ2-3; no confident D gene assignment can be made. Source: PBMCs, taken before TCRalphabeta/CD19-depleted stem cell transplant. The clonotype originates from a girl between 2 and 10 years old with congenital amegakaryocytic thrombocytopenia, due to receive a stem cell transplant. The base sequence is TGTGCCATCAGTGTTCAAGATACGCAGTATTTT. The translation is CAISVQDTQYF.